This passage covers 3 T cell receptor beta chains from one sample sequenced in a study of blood T cell repertoires in COVID-19. Method: immunoSEQ multiplex PCR; TCRdb's copy keeps in-frame clones and lacks some. The table has 240,000 or so clones, about 79% seen once. The sample consisted of peripheral blood. All receptors derive from a woman older than 75 with acute or convalescent COVID-19.

This sequence joins TRBV3-1 (or the pseudogene TRBV3-2) and TRBJ1-5; no clear D. Germline-derived CDR1 and CDR2 are LGHDT and YNNKEL (reference sequence). V was trimmed by 1 base and J by 0 bases, leaving 7 bases between them. CDR3 length equals 15 residues. CDR3 region: CASSQGRDSNQPQHF. DNA for the CDR3: TGTGCCAGCAGCCAAGGGAGAGATAGCAATCAGCCCCAGCATTTT.

This chain connects TRBV24-1 to TRBJ2-7; D uncertain. V gave up 4 bases and J gave up 2 bases, with 14 bases separating them. This CDR3 region has 15 residues. Germline assignment: CDR1 KGHDR and CDR2 SFDVKD. The CDR3 nucleotides read TGTGCCACCAGTGACCCCTTGAACGCAGCCTACGAGCAGTACTTC. This encodes CATSDPLNAAYEQYF.

CDR3 sequence (DNA): TGTGCCAGCAGCCAATACCCACCTCAGGATGGCTACACCTTC. Protein sequence: CASSQYPPQDGYTF. The chain combines TRBV3-1 (or the pseudogene TRBV3-2) with TRBJ1-2, with D unresolved. The V gene lost 2 bases and the J gene lost 6 bases, with 13 bases spanning the gap. The CDR3 is made up of 14 amino acids. From germline, CDR1 is LGHDT and CDR2 YNNKEL (reference sequence).